This TCR beta chain was retrieved from a study of OX40 agonist ivuxolimab in advanced cancers. On the study more broadly: Ivuxolimab, which patients received intravenously every 2 weeks, was dosed at 0.01 to 10 mg/kg.

After removal of 4 bases from V and 9 bases from J, the junction contained 6 bases not matched to a gene. This CDR3 has 13 amino acids. CDR1 MNHEY and CDR2 SVGAGI come from the germline V gene. TCRdb's copy holds only in-frame clones and misses some; the assay was immunoSEQ multiplex PCR. The sample holds tens of thousands of clones, approximately 91% seen once. The receptor's source is an adult with an advanced solid tumor such as melanoma, head and neck, liver or kidney cancer. The V gene is TRBV6-5, the J gene TRBJ2-1; 7 nucleotides match TRBD2. The material sequenced was CD4+ or CD8+ T cells sorted from blood, taken in a trial of the OX40 agonist ivuxolimab. CDR3: CASSSGGSVEQFF. For the CDR3, the DNA is TGTGCCAGCAGTTCGGGGGGTAGTGTTGAGCAGTTCTTC.